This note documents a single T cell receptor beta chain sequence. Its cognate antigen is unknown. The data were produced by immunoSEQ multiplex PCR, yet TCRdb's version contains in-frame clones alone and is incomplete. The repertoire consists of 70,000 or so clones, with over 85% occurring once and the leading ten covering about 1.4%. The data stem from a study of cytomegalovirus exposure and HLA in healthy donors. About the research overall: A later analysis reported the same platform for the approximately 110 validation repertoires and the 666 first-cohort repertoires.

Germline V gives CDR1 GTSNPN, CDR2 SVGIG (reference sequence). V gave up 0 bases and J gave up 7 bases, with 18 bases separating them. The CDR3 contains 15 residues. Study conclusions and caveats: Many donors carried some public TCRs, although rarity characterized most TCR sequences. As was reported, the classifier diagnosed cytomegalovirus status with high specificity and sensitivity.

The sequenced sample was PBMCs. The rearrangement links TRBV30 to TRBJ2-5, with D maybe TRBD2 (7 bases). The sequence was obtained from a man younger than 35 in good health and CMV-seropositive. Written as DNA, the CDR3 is TGTGCCTGGAGTGTACGGGGGGCCCTGGAAGGGACCCAGTACTTC. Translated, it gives CAWSVRGALEGTQYF.